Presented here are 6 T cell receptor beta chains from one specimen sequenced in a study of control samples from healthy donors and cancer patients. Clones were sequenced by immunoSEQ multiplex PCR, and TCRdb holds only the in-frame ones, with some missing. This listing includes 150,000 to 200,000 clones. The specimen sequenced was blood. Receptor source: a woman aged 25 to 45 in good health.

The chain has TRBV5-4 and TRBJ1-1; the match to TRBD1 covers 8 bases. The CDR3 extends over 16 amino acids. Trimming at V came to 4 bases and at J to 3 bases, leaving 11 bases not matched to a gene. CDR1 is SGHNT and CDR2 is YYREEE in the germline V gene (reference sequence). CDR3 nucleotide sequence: TGTGCCAGCAGCCTAGGGACAGGCCCATGGGACACTGAAGCTTTCTTT. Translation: CASSLGTGPWDTEAFF.

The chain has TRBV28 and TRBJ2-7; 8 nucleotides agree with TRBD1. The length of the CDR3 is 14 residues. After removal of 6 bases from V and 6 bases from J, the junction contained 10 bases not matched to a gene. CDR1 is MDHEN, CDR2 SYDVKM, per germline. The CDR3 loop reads CASSSPDRASEQYF. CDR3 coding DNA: TGTGCCAGCAGCTCCCCGGACAGGGCCAGCGAGCAGTACTTC.

This CDR3 is CASSRTVKETQYF. In DNA form, the CDR3 reads TGTGCCAGCAGCCGAACGGTAAAAGAGACCCAGTACTTC. V and J are TRBV6-5 and TRBJ2-5; no definite D call. The CDR3 sequence is 13 residues long. The V end was cut by 6 bases, the J end by 3 bases, with 11 bases between. Germline V CDR1 and CDR2: MNHEY, SVGAGI.

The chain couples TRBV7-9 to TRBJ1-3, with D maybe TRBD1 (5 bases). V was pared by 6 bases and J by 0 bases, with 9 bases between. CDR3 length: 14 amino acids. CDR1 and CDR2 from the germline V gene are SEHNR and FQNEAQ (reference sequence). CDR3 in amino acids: CASRNQGSGNTIYF. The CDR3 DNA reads TGTGCCAGCAGGAATCAGGGCTCTGGAAACACCATATATTTT.

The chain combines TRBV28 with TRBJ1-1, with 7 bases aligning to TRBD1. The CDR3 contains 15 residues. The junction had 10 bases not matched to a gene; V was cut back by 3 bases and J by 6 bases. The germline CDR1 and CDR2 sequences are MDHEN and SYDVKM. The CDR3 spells CASSLSHDRDSEAFF. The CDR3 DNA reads TGTGCCAGCAGTTTGTCCCATGACAGGGATTCTGAAGCTTTCTTT.

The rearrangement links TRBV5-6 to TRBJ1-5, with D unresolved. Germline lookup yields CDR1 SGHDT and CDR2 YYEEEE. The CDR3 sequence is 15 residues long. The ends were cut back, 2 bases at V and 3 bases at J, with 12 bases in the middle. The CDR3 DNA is TGTGCCAGCAGCTTATTACAGTTCCCCAATCAGCCCCAGCATTTT. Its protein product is CASSLLQFPNQPQHF.